Following are 3 T cell receptor beta chains from one sample sequenced in a study of T cell responses to AZD1222 COVID-19 vaccine. Assay used: immunoSEQ multiplex PCR; TCRdb lists only in-frame clones, some missing. The data hold 150,000 to 200,000 clones, with around 92% observed a single time. The starting material was peripheral blood, obtained 28 days after the second AZD1222 dose. The receptors originated from an adult who received the AZD1222 COVID-19 vaccine.

V gene TRBV19 combines with J gene TRBJ1-1, with no clear D. The V gene lost 4 bases and the J gene lost 2 bases, with 14 bases spanning the gap. Germline V lookup: CDR1 LNHDA, CDR2 SQIVND (reference sequence). This CDR3 region has 15 residues. CDR3 DNA: TGTGCCAGTAGTAGACCCTATGGGCCCAACACTGAAGCTTTCTTT. This sequence encodes CASSRPYGPNTEAFF.

This chain joins TRBV5-1 and TRBJ1-3; no clear D. There are 14 residues in the CDR3. The V gene lost 3 bases and the J gene lost 0 bases, with 7 bases spanning the gap. Germline V gene data show CDR1 as SGHRS and CDR2 as YFSETQ. The CDR3 region has the DNA TGCGCCAGCAGCTCAGTATCCTCTGGAAACACCATATATTTT. Residues: CASSSVSSGNTIYF.

The chain uses TRBV5-6 and TRBJ1-5; 7 bases align to TRBD1. The ends lost 3 bases at V and 5 bases at J; junction bases unmatched: 8. In germline, CDR1 is SGHDT, CDR2 YYEEEE. The CDR3 has 15 amino acids. The CDR3 loop is CASSSLKGADQPQHF. The CDR3 DNA reads as TGTGCCAGCAGCTCCCTTAAGGGGGCCGATCAGCCCCAGCATTTT. Looking up the rest from reference TRBV5-6 and TRBJ1-5 gives the full variable domain: DAGVTQSPTHLIKTRGQQVTLRCSPKSGHDTVSWYQQALGQGPQFIFQYYEEEERQRGNFPDRFSGHQFPNYSSELNVNALLLGDSALYLCASSSLKGADQPQHFGDGTRLSIL.